This TCR beta chain appears in the sequencing data of a study of T cell responses to AZD1222 COVID-19 vaccine. This CDR3 is 16 amino acids long. Germline-derived CDR1 and CDR2 are MGHRA and YSYEKL. V dropped 0 bases and J dropped 0 bases, with 6 bases sitting between them. Clones were sequenced by immunoSEQ multiplex PCR, and TCRdb holds only the in-frame ones, with some missing. The table has about 72,000 clones, roughly nine tenths seen once. This receptor was taken from an adult who received the AZD1222 COVID-19 vaccine. The chain has TRBV4-1 and TRBJ2-6; no clear D gene. The material was peripheral blood, obtained 28 days after the second AZD1222 dose. The CDR3 DNA reads as TGCGCCAGCAGCCAAGATCGCAGCTCTGGGGCCAACGTCCTGACTTTC. Translated: CASSQDRSSGANVLTF.